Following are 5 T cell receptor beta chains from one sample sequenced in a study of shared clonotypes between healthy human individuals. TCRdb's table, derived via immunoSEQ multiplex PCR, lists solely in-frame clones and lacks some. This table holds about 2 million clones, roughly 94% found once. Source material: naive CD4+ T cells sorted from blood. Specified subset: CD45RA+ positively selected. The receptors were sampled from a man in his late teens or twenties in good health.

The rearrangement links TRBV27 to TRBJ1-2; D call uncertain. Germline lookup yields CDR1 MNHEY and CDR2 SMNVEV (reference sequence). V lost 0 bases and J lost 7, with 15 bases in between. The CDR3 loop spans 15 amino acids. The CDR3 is CASSLSSRFRRGYTF. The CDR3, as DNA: TGTGCCAGCAGTTTATCGAGCAGGTTCCGCCGTGGCTACACCTTC.

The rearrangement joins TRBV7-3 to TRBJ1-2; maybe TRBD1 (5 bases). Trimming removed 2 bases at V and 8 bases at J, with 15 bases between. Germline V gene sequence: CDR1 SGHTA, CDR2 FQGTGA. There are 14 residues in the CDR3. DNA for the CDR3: TGTGCCAGCAGCTTAGGGGGACCTTCCTCCGGCTACACCTTC. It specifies CASSLGGPSSGYTF.

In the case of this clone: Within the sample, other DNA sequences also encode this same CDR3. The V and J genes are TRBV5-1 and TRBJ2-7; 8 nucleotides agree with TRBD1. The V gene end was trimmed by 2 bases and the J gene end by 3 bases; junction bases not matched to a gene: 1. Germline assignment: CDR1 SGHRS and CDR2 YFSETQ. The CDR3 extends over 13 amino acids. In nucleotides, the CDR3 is TGCGCCAGCAGCTTTGACAGGGGCTACGAGCAGTACTTC. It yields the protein CASSFDRGYEQYF. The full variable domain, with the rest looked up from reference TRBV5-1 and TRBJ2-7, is KAGVTQTPRYLIKTRGQQVTLSCSPISGHRSVSWYQQTPGQGLQFLFEYFSETQRNKGNFPGRFSGRQFSNSRSEMNVSTLELGDSALYLCASSFDRGYEQYFGPGTRLTVT.

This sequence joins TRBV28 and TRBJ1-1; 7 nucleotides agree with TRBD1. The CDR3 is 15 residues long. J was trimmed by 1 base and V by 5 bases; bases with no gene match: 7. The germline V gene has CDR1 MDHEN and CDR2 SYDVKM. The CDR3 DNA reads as TGTGCCAGCAGTCTGACAGGGCGGAAGAACACTGAAGCTTTCTTT. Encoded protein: CASSLTGRKNTEAFF.

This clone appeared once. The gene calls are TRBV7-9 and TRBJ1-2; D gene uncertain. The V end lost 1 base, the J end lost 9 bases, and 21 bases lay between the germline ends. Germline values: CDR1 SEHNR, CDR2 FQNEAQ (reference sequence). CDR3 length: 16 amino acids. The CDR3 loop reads CASSLEGLTASPRYTF. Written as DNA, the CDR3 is TGTGCCAGCAGCTTAGAAGGTCTGACGGCCTCCCCTCGCTACACCTTC.